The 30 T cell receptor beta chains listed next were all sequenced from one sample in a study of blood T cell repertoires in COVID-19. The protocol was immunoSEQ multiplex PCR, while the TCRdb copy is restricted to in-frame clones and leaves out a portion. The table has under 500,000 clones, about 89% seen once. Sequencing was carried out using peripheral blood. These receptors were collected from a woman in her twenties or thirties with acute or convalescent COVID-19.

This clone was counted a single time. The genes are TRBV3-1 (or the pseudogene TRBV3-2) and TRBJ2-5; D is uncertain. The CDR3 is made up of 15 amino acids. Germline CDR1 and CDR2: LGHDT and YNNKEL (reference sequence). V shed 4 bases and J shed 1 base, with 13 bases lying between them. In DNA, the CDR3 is TGTGCCAGCAGCCCACTCTTGCGTTTCCAAGAGACCCAGTACTTC. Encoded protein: CASSPLLRFQETQYF.

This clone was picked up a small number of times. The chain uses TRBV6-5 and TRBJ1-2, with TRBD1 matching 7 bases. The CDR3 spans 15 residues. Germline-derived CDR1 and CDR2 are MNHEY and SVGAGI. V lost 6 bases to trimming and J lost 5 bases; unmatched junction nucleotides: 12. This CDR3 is CASRGHGTENYGYTF. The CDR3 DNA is TGTGCCAGCAGGGGCCACGGGACAGAGAATTATGGCTACACCTTC.

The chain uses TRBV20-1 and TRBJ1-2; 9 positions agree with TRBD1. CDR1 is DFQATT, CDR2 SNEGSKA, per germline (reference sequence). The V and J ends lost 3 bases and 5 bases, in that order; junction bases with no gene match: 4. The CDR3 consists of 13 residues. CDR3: CSASRQGGYGYTF. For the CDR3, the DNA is TGCAGTGCTAGTCGACAGGGGGGATATGGCTACACCTTC.

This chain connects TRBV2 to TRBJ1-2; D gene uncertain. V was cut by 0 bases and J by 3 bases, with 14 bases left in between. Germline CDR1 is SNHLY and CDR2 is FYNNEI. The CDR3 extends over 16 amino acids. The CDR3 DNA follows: TGTGCCAGCAGTGAAGCGGGAGGTTCCACCTACTATGGCTACACCTTC. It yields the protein CASSEAGGSTYYGYTF.

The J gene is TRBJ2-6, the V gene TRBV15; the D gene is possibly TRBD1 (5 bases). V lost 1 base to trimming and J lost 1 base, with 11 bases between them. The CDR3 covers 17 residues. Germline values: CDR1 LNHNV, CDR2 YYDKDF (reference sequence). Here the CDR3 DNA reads TGTGCCACCAGCAGAGGTGGGGCTCGGTCTGGGGCCAACGTCCTGACTTTC. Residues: CATSRGGARSGANVLTF. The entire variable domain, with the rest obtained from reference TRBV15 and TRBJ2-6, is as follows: DAMVIQNPRYQVTQFGKPVTLSCSQTLNHNVMYWYQQKSSQAPKLLFHYYDKDFNNEADTPDNFQSRRPNTSFCFLDIRSPGLGDTAMYLCATSRGGARSGANVLTFGAGSRLTVL.

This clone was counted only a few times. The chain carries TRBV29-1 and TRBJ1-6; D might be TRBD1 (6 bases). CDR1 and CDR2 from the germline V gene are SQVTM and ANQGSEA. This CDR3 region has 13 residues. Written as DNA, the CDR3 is TGCAGTGCGAAGCAGGGGAAAAATTCACCCCTCCACTTT. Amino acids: CSAKQGKNSPLHF.

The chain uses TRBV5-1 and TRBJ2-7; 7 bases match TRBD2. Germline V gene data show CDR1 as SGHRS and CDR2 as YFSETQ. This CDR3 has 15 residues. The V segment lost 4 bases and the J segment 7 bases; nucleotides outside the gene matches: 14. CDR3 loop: CASSLGGLASREQYF. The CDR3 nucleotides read TGCGCCAGCAGCCTGGGAGGGCTCGCCTCGCGGGAGCAGTACTTC.

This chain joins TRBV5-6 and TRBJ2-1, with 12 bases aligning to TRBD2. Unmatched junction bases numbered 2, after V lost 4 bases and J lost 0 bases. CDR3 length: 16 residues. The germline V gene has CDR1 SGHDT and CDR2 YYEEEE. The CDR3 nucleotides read TGTGCCAGCAGCCGACTAGCGGGGGTCTCCTACAATGAGCAGTTCTTC. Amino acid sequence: CASSRLAGVSYNEQFF. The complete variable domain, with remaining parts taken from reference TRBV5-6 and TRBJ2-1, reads DAGVTQSPTHLIKTRGQQVTLRCSPKSGHDTVSWYQQALGQGPQFIFQYYEEEERQRGNFPDRFSGHQFPNYSSELNVNALLLGDSALYLCASSRLAGVSYNEQFFGPGTRLTVL.

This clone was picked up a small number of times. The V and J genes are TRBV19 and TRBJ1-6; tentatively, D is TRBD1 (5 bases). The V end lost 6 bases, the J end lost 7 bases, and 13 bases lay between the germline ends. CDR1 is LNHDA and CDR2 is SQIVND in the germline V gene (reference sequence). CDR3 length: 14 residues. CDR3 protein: CASSPRTLNSPLHF. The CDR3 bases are TGTGCCAGTAGCCCTAGGACACTCAATTCACCCCTCCACTTT.

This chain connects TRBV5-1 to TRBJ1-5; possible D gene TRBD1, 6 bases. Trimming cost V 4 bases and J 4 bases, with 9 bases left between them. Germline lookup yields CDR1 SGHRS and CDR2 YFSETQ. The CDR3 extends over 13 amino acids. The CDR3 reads CASSTDRNQPQHF. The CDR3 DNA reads TGCGCCAGCAGCACGGACAGAAATCAGCCCCAGCATTTT.

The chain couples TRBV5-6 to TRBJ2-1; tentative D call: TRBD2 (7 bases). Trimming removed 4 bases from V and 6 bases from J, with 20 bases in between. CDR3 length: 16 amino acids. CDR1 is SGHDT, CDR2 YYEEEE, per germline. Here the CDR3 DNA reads TGTGCCAGCAGCCCTTTTATCGGGGGGCGAAGCAATGAGCAGTTCTTC. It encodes CASSPFIGGRSNEQFF.

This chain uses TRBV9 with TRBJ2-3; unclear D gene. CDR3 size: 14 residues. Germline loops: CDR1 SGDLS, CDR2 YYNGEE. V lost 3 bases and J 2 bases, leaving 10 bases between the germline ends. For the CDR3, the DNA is TGTGCCAGCAGCGAGTCCAGACACACAGATACGCAGTATTTT. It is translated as CASSESRHTDTQYF.

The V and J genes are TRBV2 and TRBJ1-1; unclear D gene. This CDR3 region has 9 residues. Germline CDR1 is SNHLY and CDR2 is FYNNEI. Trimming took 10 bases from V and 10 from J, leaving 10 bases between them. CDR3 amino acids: CANSPGAFF. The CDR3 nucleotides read TGTGCCAACTCCCCGGGAGCTTTCTTT.

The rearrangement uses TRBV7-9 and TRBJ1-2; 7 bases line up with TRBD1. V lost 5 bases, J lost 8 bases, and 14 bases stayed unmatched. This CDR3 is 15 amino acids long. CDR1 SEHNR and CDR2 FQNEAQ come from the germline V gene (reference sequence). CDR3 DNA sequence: TGTGCCAGCAGCCCTACCACTCAAACAGGGGTAGGCTACACCTTC. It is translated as CASSPTTQTGVGYTF.

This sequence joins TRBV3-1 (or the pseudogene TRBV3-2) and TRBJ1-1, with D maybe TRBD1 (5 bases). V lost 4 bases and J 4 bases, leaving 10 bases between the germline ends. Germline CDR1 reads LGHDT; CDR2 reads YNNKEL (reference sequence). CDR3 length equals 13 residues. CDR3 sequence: CASSPGVITEAFF. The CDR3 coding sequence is TGTGCCAGCAGCCCGGGGGTGATCACTGAAGCTTTCTTT.

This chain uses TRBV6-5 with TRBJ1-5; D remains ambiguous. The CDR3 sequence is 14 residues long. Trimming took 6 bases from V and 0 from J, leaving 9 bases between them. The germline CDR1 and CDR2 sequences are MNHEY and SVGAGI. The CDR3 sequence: CASSNSHSNQPQHF. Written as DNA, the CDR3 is TGTGCCAGCAGCAACAGCCATAGCAATCAGCCCCAGCATTTT.

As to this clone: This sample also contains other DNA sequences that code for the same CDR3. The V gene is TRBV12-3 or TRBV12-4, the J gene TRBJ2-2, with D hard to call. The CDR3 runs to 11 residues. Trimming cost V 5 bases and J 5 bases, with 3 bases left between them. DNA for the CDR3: TGTGCCAGCAGTATAACCGGGGAGCTGTTTTTT. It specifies CASSITGELFF.

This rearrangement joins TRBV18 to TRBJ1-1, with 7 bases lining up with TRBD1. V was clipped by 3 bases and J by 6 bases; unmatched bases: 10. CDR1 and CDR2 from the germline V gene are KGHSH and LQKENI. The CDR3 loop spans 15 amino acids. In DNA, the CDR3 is TGTGCCAGCTCACCCGGGACAGTTATTAGCTCTGAAGCTTTCTTT. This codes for CASSPGTVISSEAFF.

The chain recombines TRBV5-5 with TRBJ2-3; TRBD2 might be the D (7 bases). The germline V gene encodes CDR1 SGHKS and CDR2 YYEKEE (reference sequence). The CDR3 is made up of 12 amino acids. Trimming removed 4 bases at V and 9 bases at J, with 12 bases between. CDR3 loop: CASSQRGGTQYF. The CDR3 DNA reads TGTGCCAGCAGCCAGAGGGGGGGCACGCAGTATTTT.

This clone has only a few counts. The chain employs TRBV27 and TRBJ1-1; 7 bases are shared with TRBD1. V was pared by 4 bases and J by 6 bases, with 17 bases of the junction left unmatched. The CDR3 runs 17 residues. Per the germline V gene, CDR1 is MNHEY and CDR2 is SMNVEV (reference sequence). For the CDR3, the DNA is TGTGCCAGCAGTTCCCCTGCCCCGGGGACAGCAACATCTGAAGCTTTCTTT. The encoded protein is CASSSPAPGTATSEAFF.

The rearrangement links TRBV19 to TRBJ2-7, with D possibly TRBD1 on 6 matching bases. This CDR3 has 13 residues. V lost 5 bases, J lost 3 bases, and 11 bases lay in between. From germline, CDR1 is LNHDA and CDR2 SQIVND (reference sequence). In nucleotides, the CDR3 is TGTGCCAGTAGTGAGGGACAAGTCTACGAGCAGTACTTC. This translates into CASSEGQVYEQYF.

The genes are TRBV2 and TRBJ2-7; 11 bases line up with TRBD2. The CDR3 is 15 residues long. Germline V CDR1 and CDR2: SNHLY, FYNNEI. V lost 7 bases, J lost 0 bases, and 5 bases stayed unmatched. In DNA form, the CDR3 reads TGTGCCAGCACAAGGACTAGCGGGCCCTCCTACGAGCAGTACTTC. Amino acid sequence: CASTRTSGPSYEQYF. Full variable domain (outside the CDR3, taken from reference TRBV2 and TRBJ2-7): EPEVTQTPSHQVTQMGQEVILRCVPISNHLYFYWYRQILGQKVEFLVSFYNNEISEKSEIFDDQFSVERPDGSNFTLKIRSTKLEDSAMYFCASTRTSGPSYEQYFGPGTRLTVT.

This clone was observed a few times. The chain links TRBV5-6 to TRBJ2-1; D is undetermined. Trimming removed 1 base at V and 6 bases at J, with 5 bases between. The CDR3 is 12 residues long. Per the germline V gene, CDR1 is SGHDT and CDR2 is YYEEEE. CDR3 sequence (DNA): TGTGCCAGCAGCTTGTTCTTCAATGAGCAGTTCTTC. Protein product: CASSLFFNEQFF.

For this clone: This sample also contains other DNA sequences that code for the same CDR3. The CDR3 region is CASSEGALDTQYF. The CDR3 bases are TGTGCCAGCAGTGAAGGTGCGTTGGATACGCAGTATTTT. The J gene is TRBJ2-3, the V gene TRBV2, with D uncertain. Trimming took off 1 base at V and 6 bases at J, with 8 bases between the two ends. Germline values: CDR1 SNHLY, CDR2 FYNNEI. This CDR3 spans 13 amino acids.

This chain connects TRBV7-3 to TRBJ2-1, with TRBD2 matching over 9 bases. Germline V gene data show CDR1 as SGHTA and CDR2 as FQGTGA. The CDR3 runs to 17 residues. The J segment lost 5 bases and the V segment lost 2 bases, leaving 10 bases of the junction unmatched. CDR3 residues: CASSLLAGPLSHNEQFF. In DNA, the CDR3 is TGTGCCAGCAGCTTACTAGCGGGGCCACTTTCCCACAATGAGCAGTTCTTC.

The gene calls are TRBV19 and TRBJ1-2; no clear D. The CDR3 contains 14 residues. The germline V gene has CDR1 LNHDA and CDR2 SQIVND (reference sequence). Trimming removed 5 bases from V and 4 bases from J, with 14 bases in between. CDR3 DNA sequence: TGTGCCAGTAGTGAGCTGGAGAAGACCTATGGCTACACCTTC. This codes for CASSELEKTYGYTF. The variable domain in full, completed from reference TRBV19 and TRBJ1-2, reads DGGITQSPKYLFRKEGQNVTLSCEQNLNHDAMYWYRQDPGQGLRLIYYSQIVNDFQKGDIAEGYSVSREKKESFPLTVTSAQKNPTAFYLCASSELEKTYGYTFGSGTRLTVV.

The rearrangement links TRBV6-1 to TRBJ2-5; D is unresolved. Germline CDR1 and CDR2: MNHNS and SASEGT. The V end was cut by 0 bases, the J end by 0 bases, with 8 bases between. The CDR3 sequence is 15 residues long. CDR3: CASSEALVYQETQYF. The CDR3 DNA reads TGTGCCAGCAGTGAAGCGCTAGTATACCAAGAGACCCAGTACTTC.

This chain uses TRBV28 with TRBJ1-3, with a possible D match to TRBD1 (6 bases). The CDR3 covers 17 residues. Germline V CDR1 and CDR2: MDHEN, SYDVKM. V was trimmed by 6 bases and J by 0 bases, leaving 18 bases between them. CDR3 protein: CASSPQGISLSGNTIYF. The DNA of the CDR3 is TGTGCCAGCAGCCCCCAGGGGATATCCCTCTCTGGAAACACCATATATTTT. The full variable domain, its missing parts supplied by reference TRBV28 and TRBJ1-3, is DVKVTQSSRYLVKRTGEKVFLECVQDMDHENMFWYRQDPGLGLRLIYFSYDVKMKEKGDIPEGYSVSREKKERFSLILESASTNQTSMYLCASSPQGISLSGNTIYFGEGSWLTVV.

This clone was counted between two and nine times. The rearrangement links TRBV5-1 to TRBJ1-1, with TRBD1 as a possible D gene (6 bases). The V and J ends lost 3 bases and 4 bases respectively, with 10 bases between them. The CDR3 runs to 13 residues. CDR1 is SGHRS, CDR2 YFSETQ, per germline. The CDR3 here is CASSYAGATEAFF. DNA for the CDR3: TGCGCCAGCAGCTACGCAGGGGCCACTGAAGCTTTCTTT.

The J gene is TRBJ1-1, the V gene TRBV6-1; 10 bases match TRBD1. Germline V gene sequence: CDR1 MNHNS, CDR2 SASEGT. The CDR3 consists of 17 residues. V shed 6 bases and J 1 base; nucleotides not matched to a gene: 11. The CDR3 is CASRETGTGVRNTEAFF. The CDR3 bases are TGTGCCAGCAGGGAAACCGGGACAGGGGTGCGGAACACTGAAGCTTTCTTT.